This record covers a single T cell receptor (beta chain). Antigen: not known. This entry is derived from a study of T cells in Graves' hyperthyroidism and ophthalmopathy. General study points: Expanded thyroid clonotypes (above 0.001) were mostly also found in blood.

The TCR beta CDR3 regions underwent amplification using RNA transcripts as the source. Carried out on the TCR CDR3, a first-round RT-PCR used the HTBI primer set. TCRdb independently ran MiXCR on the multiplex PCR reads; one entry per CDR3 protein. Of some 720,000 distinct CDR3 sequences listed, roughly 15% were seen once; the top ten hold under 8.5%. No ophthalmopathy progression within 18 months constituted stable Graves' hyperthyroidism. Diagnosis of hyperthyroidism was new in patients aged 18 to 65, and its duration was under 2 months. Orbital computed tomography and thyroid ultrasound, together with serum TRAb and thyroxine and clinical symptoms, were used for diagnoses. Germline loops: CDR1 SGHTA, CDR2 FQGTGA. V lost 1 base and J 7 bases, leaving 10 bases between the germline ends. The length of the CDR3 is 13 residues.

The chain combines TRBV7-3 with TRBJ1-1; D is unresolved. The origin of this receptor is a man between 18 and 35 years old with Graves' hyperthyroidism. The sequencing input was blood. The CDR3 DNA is TGTGCCAGCAGCTTAATTAGGGAAAATGAAGCTTTCTTT. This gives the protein CASSLIRENEAFF.